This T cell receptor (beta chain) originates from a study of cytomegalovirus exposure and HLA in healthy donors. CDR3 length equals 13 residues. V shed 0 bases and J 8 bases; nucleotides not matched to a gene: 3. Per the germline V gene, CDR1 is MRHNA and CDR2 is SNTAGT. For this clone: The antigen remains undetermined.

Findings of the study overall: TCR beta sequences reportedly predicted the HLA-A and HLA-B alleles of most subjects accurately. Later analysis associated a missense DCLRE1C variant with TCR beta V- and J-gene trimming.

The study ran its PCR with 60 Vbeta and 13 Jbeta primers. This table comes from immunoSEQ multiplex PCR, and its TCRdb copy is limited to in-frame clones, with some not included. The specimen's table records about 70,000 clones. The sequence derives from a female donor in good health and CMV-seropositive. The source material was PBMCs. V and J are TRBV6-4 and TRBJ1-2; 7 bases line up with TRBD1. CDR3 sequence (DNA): TGTGCCAGCAGTGACTCGACAGGGACCGGCTACACCTTC. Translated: CASSDSTGTGYTF.